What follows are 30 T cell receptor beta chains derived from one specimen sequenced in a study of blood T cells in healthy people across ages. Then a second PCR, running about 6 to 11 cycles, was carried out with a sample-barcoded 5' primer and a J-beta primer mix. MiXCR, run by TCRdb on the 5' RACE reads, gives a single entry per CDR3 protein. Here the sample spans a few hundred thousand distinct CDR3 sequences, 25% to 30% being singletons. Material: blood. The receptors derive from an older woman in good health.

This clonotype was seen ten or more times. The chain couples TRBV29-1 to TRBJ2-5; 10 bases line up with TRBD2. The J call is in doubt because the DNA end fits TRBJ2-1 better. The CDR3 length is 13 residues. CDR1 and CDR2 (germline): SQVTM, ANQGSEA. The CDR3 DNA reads TGCAGCGTTGCTAGCGGGAGTTTCAATGAGCAGTTCTTC. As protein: CSVASGSFNEQFF.

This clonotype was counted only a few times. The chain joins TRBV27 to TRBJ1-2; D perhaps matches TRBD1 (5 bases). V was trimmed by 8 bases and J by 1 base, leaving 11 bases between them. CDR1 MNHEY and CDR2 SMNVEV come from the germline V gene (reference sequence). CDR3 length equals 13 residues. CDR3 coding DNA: TGTGCCAGCGGCCCGAGGGGTAACTATGGCTACACCTTC. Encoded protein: CASGPRGNYGYTF.

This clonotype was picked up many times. CDR3: CASSPYLDRDETQYF. The CDR3 nucleotides are TGTGCCAGCAGCCCCTACCTAGACAGGGACGAGACCCAGTACTTC. The chain combines TRBV7-2 with TRBJ2-5; 7 bases match TRBD1. Looked up from germline, CDR1 is SGHTA and CDR2 is FQGNSA. The CDR3 has 15 residues. After removal of 5 bases from V and 5 bases from J, the junction contained 11 bases not matched to a gene.

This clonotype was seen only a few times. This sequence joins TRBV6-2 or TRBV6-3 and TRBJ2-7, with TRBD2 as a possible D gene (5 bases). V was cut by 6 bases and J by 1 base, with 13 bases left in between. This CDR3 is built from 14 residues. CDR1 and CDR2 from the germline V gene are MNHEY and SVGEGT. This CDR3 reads CASRRSGPSYEQYF. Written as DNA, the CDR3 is TGTGCCAGCAGGCGCAGCGGTCCATCCTACGAGCAGTACTTC.

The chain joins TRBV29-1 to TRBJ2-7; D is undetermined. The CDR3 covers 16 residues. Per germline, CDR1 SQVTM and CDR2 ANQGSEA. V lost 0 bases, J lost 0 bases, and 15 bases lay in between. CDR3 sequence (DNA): TGCAGCGTTGAAGACCCGATCGCCCCTAACTCCTACGAGCAGTACTTC. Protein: CSVEDPIAPNSYEQYF.

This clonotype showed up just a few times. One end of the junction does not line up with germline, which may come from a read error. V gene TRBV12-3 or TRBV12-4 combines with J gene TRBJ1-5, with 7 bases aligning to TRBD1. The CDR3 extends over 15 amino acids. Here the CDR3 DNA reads TGTGCCGGCAGTTTAGAGGGGGCCGGAGGTCAGCCCCAGCATTTT. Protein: CAGSLEGAGGQPQHF.

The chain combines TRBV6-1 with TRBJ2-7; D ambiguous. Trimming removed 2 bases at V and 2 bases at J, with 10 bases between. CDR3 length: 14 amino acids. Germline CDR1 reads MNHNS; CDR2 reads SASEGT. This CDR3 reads CASSEFWGTYEQYF. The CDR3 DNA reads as TGTGCCAGCAGTGAATTTTGGGGAACCTACGAGCAGTACTTC.

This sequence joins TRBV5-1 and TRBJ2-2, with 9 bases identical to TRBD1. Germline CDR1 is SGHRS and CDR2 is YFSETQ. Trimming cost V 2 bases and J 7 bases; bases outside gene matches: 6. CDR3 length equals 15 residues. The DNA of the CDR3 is TGCGCCAGCAGCTTCGTACAGGGGGCTAGCGGGGAGCTGTTTTTT. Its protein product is CASSFVQGASGELFF.

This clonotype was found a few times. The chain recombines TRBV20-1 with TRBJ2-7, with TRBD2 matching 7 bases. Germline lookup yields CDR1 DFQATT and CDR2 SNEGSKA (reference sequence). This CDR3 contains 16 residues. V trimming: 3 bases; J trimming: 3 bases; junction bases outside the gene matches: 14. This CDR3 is CSASSDSAGALYEQYF. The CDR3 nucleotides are TGCAGTGCTAGTTCAGACTCGGCGGGAGCACTCTACGAGCAGTACTTC.

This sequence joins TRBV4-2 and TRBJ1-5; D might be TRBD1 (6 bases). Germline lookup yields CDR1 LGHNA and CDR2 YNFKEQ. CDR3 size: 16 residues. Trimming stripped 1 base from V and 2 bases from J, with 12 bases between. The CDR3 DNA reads TGTGCCAGCAGCCAAGGACGACAGGCGGGCAATCAGCCCCAGCATTTT. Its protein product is CASSQGRQAGNQPQHF.

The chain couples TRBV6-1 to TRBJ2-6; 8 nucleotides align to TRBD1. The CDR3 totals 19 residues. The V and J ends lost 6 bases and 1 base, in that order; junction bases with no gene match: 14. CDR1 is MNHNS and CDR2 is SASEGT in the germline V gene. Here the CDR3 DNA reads TGTGCCAGCAGCAGACGCCTAACAGGGGGGATATCTGGGGCCAACGTCCTGACTTTC. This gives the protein CASSRRLTGGISGANVLTF.

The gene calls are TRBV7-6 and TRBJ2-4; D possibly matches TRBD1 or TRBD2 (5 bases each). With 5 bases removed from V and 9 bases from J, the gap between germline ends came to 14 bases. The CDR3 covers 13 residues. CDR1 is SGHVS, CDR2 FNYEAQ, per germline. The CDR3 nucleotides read TGTGCCAGCAGCGGCTATCGGGACCGCATTCAGTACTTC. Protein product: CASSGYRDRIQYF.

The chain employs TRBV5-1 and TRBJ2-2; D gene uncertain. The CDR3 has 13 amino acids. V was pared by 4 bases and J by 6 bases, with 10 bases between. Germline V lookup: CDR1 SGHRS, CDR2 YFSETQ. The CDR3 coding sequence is TGCGCCAGCAGCCCGAAACTATCCGGGGAGCTGTTTTTT. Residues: CASSPKLSGELFF.

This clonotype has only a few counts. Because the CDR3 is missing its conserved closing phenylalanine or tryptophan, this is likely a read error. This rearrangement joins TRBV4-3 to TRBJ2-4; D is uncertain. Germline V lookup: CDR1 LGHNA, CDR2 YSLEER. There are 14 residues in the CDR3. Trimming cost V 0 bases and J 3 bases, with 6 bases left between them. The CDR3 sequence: CASSQDQFKNIQYL. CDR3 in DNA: TGCGCCAGCAGCCAAGATCAATTCAAAAACATTCAGTACCTC.

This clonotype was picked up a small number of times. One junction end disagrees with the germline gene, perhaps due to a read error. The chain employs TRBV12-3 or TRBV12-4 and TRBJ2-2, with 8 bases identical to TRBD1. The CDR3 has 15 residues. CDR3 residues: CASRGTGGNTGGLFF. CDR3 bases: TGTGCCAGCAGGGGGACAGGAGGGAACACCGGGGGGCTGTTTTTT.

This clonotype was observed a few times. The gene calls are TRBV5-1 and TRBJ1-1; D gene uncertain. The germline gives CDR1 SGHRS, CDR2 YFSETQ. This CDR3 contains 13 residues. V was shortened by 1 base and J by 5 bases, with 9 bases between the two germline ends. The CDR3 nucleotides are TGCGCCAGCAGCTTGAGCAAGGAGACTGAAGCTTTCTTT. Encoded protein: CASSLSKETEAFF.

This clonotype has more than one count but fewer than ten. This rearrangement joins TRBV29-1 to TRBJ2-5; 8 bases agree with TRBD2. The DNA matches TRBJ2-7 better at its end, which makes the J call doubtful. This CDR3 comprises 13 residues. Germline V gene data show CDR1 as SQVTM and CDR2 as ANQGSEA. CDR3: CSVGIAGSSEQYF. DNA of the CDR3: TGCAGCGTTGGGATAGCGGGATCTTCCGAGCAGTACTTC.

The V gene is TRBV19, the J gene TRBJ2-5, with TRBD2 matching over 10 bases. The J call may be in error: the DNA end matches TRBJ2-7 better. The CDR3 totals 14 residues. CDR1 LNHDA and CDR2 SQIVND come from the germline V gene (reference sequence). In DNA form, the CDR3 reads TGTGCCAGTAGTCGGACTAGCGGTTTTTACGAGCAGTACTTC. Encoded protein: CASSRTSGFYEQYF.

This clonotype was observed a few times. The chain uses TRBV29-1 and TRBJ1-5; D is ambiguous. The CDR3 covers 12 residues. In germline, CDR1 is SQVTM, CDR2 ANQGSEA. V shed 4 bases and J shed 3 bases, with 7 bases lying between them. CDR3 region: CSVAGTNQPQHF. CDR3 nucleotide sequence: TGCAGCGTTGCGGGAACCAATCAGCCCCAGCATTTT.

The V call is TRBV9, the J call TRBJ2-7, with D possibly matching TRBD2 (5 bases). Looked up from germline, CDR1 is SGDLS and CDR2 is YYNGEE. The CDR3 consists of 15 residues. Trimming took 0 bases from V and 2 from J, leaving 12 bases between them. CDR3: CASSVGHQTTYEQYF. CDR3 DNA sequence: TGTGCCAGCAGCGTAGGACATCAGACTACCTACGAGCAGTACTTC.

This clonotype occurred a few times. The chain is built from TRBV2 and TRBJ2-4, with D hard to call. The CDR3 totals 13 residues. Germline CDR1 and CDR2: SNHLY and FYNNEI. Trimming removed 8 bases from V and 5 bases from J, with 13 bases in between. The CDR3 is CASVSAWENIQYF. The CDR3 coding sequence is TGTGCCAGCGTTTCTGCCTGGGAAAACATTCAGTACTTC. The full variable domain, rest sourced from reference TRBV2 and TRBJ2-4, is EPEVTQTPSHQVTQMGQEVILRCVPISNHLYFYWYRQILGQKVEFLVSFYNNEISEKSEIFDDQFSVERPDGSNFTLKIRSTKLEDSAMYFCASVSAWENIQYFGAGTRLSVL.

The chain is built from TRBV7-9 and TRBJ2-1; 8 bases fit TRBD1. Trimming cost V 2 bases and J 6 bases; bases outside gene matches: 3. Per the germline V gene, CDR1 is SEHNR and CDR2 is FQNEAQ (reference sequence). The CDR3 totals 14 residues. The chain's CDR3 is CASSLKTGGNEQFF. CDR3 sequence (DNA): TGTGCCAGCAGCTTAAAAACAGGGGGCAATGAGCAGTTCTTC.

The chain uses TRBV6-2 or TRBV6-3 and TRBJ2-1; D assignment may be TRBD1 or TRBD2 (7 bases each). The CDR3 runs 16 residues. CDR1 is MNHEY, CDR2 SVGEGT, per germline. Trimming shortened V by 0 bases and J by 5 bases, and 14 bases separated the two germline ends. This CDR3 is CASSYSLQGRDNEQFF. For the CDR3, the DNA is TGTGCCAGCAGTTACTCGTTACAGGGGAGGGACAATGAGCAGTTCTTC.

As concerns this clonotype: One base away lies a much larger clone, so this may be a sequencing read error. For the CDR3, the DNA is TGTGCCAGCCCACCCGACGGGCAGGCTGGCTACACCTTC. Its protein is CASPPDGQAGYTF. This chain uses TRBV18 with TRBJ1-2; D remains ambiguous. Germline lookup yields CDR1 KGHSH and CDR2 LQKENI. The CDR3 runs 13 residues.

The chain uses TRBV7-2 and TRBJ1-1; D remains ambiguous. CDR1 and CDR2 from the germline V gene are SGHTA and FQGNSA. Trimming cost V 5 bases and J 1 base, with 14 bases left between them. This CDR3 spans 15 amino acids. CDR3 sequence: CASSPLLGGNTEAFF. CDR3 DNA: TGTGCCAGCAGCCCCTTATTAGGCGGGAACACTGAAGCTTTCTTT.

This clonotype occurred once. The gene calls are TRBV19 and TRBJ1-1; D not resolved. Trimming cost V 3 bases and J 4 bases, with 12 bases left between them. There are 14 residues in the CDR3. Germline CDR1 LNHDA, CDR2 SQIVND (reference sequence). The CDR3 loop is CASSIGLGGTEAFF. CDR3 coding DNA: TGTGCCAGTAGTATCGGTTTGGGAGGCACTGAAGCTTTCTTT.

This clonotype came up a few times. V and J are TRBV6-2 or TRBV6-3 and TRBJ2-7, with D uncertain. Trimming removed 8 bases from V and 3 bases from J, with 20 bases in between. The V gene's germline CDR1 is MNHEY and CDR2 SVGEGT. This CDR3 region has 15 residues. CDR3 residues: CASGFPTHFDYEQYF. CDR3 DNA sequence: TGTGCCAGCGGATTCCCTACACACTTTGACTACGAGCAGTACTTC.

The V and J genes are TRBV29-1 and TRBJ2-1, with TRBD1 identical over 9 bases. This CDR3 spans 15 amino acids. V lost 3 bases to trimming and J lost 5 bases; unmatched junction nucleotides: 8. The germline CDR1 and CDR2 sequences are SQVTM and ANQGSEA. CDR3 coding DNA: TGCAGCGTTGACCTGGGACAGGGTCCAAACAATGAGCAGTTCTTC. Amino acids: CSVDLGQGPNNEQFF.

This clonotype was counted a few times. CDR3 DNA sequence: TGTGCCATCCAACGGACTAGCGGACACAATGAGCAGTTCTTC. Its translation: CAIQRTSGHNEQFF. This chain joins TRBV10-3 and TRBJ2-1; 10 bases are shared with TRBD2. The germline V gene has CDR1 ENHRY and CDR2 SYGVKD. V dropped 8 bases and J dropped 5; count of bases not matched to a gene: 6. The CDR3 contains 14 residues.

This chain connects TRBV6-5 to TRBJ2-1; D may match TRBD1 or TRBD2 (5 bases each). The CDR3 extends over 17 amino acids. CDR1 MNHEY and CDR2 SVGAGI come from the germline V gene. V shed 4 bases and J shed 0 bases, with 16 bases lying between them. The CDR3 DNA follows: TGTGCCAGCAGTTCGGGCACCGGGACCTCCTCCTACAATGAGCAGTTCTTC. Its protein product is CASSSGTGTSSYNEQFF.